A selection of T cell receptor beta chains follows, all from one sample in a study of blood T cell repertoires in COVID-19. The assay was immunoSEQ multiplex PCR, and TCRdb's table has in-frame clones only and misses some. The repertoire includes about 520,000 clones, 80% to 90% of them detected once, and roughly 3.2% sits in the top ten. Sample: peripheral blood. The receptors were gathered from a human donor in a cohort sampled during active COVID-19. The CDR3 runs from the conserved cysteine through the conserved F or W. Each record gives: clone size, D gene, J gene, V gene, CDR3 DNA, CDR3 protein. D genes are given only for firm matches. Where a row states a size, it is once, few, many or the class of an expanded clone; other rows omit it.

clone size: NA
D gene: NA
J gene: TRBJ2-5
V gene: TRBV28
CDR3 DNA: TGTGCCAGCAGCCTGGCCATCCGCGGGACCCAGTACTTC
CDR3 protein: CASSLAIRGTQYF

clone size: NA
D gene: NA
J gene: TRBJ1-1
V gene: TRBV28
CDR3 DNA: TGTGCCAGCCTCCTGGGGCGGCAAGGAACGCTGAACACTGAAGCTTTCTTT
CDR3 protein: CASLLGRQGTLNTEAFF

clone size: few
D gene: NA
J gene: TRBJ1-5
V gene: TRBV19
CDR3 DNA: TGTGCCAGTACTACGACCGGGGGGTTCAGTCAGCCCCAGCATTTT
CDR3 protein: CASTTTGGFSQPQHF

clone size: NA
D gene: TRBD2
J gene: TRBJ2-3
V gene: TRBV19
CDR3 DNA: TGTGCCAGTACGGGACTAGCGGGAGTAGATACGCAGTATTTT
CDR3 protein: CASTGLAGVDTQYF

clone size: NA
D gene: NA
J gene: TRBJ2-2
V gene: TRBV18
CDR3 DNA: TGTGCCAGCTCACCTAGTACAGGGCCCTCCGGGGAGCTGTTTTTT
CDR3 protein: CASSPSTGPSGELFF

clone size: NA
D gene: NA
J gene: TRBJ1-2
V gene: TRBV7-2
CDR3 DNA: TGTGCCAGCAGCCCGGACAGAAATAACTATGGCTACACCTTC
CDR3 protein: CASSPDRNNYGYTF

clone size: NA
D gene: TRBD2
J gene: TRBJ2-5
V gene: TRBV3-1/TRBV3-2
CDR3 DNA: TGTGCCAGCAGCCCGCGGGAGTACCAAGAGACCCAGTACTTC
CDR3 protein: CASSPREYQETQYF

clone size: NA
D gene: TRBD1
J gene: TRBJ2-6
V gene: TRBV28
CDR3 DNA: TGTGCCAGCAGTAGCGGACAGGTTACGGGGGCCAACGTCCTGACTTTC
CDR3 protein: CASSSGQVTGANVLTF

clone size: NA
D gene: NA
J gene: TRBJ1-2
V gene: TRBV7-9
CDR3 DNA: TGTGCCAGCAGCCCTGAATTCCGACCGTCGGGGAACTATGGCTACACCTTC
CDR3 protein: CASSPEFRPSGNYGYTF

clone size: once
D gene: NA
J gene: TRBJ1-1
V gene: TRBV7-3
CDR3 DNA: TGTGCCAGCAGCTTAAAGAGGGCCGTAAACACTGAAGCTTTCTTT
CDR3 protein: CASSLKRAVNTEAFF

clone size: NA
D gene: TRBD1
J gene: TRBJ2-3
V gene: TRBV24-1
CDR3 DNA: TGTGCCACCAGTGATGAATCAAACAGGGGAGTCCCAGATACGCAGTATTTT
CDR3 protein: CATSDESNRGVPDTQYF

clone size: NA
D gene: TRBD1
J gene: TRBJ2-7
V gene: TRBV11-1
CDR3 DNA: TGTGCCAGCAGCTTGTCTGCAGGGGGCGAGCAGTACTTC
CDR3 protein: CASSLSAGGEQYF

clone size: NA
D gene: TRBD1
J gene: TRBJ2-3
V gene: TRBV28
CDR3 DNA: TGTGCCAGCCGGTCAGGGGGCGACGCGCAGTATTTT
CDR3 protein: CASRSGGDAQYF

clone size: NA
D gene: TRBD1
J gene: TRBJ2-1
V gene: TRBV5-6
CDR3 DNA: TGTGCCAGCAGCCCGGGCCCTGGCCCGAGCGGTCCAGGGGGTGAGCAGTTCTTC
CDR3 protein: CASSPGPGPSGPGGEQFF

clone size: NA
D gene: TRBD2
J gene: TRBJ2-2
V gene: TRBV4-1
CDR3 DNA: TGCGCCAGCAGCCAACGGCGGGAGAGAAACACCGGGGAGCTGTTTTTT
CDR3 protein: CASSQRRERNTGELFF

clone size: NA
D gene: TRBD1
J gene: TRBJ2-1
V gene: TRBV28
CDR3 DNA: TGTGCCAGCAGTTTGCCACAGGGGGCACCCAGGCAGTTCTTC
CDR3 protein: CASSLPQGAPRQFF

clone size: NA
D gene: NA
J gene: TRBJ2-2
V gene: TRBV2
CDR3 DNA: TGTGCCAGCAGTGAAAGTGTCAGGGTAGGTATCAGGGGGGAGCTGTTTTTT
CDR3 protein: CASSESVRVGIRGELFF

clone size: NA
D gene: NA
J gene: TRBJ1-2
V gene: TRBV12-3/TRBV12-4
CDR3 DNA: TGTGCCAGCAGCCCGAGCCCCAACTATGGCTACACCTTC
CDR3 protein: CASSPSPNYGYTF

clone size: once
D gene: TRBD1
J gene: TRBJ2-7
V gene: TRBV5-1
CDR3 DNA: TGCGCCAGCAGCTTACCCGGGACAGGGGGCTACGAGCAGTACTTC
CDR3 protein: CASSLPGTGGYEQYF

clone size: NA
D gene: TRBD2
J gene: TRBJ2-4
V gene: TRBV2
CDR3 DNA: TGTGCCAGCAGTCTCACGCTAGCGGGAGGATGGGACATTCAGTACTTC
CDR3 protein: CASSLTLAGGWDIQYF

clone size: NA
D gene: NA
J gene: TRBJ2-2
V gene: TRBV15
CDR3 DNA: TGTGCCACCAGCAGAGAGTCGGGAACGAACACCGGGGAGCTGTTTTTT
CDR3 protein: CATSRESGTNTGELFF

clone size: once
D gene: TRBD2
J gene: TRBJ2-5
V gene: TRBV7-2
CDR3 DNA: TGTGCCAGCAGCCCGGGGCTAGCGGGATTCCAAGAGACCCAGTACTTC
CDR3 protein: CASSPGLAGFQETQYF

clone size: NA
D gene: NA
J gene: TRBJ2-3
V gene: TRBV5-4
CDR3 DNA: TGTGCCAGCAGCTTGGCCGCTGGGGGGTCGGGCGGCGATACGCAGTATTTT
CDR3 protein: CASSLAAGGSGGDTQYF